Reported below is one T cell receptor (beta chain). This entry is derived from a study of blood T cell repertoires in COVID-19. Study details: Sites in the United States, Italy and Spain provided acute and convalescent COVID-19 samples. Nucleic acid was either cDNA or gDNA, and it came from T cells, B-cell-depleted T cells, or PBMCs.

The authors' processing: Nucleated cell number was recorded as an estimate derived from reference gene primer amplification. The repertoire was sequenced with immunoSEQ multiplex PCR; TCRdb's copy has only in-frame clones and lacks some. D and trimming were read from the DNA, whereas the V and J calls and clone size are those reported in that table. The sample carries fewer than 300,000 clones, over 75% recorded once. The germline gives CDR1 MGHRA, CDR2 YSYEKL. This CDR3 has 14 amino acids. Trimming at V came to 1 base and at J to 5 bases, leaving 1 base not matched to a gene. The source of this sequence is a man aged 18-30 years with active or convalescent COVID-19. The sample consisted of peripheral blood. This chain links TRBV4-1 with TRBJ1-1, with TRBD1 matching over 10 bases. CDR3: CASSQAGQGTEAFF. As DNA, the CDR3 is TGCGCCAGCAGCCAAGCGGGACAGGGGACTGAAGCTTTCTTT.